These T cell receptor beta chains were read from a single sample in a study of shared clonotypes between healthy human individuals. Here immunoSEQ multiplex PCR was the method, and the copy in TCRdb shows in-frame clones only, minus some. The table shows 1,500,000 or so clones, with 96% occurring only once. Source material: naive CD4+ T cells sorted from blood. The origin of the receptors is a man aged 30 to 39 in good health. CDR3s include the opening cysteine and the closing phenylalanine or tryptophan. D genes are given only for firm matches. Clone size appears in some rows only: once, few, many, or a class for an expanded clone.

V gene	clone size	J gene	D gene	CDR3 protein	CDR3 DNA
TRBV11-3	-	TRBJ2-7	TRBD2	CASSLGGRDYKYEQYF	TGTGCCAGCAGCTTAGGGGGCCGGGACTATAAATACGAGCAGTACTTC
TRBV11-3	-	TRBJ2-3	-	CASSLGSTDTQYF	TGTGCCAGCAGCTTGGGGTCAACAGATACGCAGTATTTT
TRBV9	-	TRBJ2-7	-	CASSAQPTGPTYEQYF	TGTGCCAGCAGCGCCCAACCAACAGGTCCGACCTACGAGCAGTACTTC
TRBV5-4	-	TRBJ2-7	TRBD2	CASSPSGLAGVEQYF	TGTGCCAGCAGCCCCTCGGGGCTAGCGGGAGTCGAGCAGTACTTC
TRBV5-1	-	TRBJ2-1	TRBD2	CASSLGGAGVGYNEQFF	TGCGCCAGCAGCTTGGGGGGAGCGGGAGTGGGCTACAATGAGCAGTTCTTC
TRBV4-2	once	TRBJ2-1	-	CASSQEGPENEQFF	TGTGCCAGCAGCCAAGAGGGGCCTGAGAATGAGCAGTTCTTC
TRBV11-2	-	TRBJ2-3	TRBD1	CASSLDGTGMGDTQYF	TGTGCCAGCAGCTTAGATGGGACAGGGATGGGGGATACGCAGTATTTT
TRBV7-2	-	TRBJ2-1	-	CASSPAPAGNGDEQFF	TGTGCCAGCAGTCCGGCGCCGGCCGGCAATGGGGATGAGCAGTTCTTC
TRBV27	-	TRBJ1-4	-	CASSPLSPNEKLFF	TGTGCCAGCAGTCCCCTGTCCCCGAATGAAAAACTGTTTTTT
TRBV7-9	-	TRBJ2-1	-	CASSLGASHNEQFF	TGTGCCAGCAGCTTAGGGGCCTCACACAATGAGCAGTTCTTC
TRBV2	-	TRBJ2-7	-	CAQQGGVRGSEQYF	TGTGCCCAGCAGGGCGGGGTCCGGGGAAGCGAGCAGTACTTC
TRBV7-2	-	TRBJ2-3	TRBD2	CASSLTSGRTDTQYF	TGTGCCAGCAGCCTGACTAGCGGGAGGACAGATACGCAGTATTTT
TRBV6-5	-	TRBJ2-7	-	CASSYSRDPSYEQYF	TGTGCCAGCAGTTACTCTCGGGACCCTTCCTACGAGCAGTACTTC
TRBV5-4	-	TRBJ1-1	-	CASSSGQSTEAFF	TGTGCCAGCAGCTCCGGACAGTCCACTGAAGCTTTCTTT
TRBV5-1	-	TRBJ2-5	TRBD2	CASSLGTASGSQETQYF	TGCGCCAGCAGCTTGGGTACGGCTAGCGGGAGTCAAGAGACCCAGTACTTC
TRBV6-1	-	TRBJ1-3	-	CATEDGSGNTIYF	TGTGCCACCGAGGACGGCTCTGGAAACACCATATATTTT
TRBV5-1	once	TRBJ1-1	-	CASSLAPPNTEAFF	TGCGCCAGCAGCTTGGCACCCCCAAACACTGAAGCTTTCTTT
TRBV18	-	TRBJ1-5	TRBD1	CASSPRVGTGSNQPQHF	TGTGCCAGCTCACCCCGGGTGGGGACAGGGTCGAATCAGCCCCAGCATTTT
TRBV5-5	-	TRBJ1-1	-	CASSLGPNTEAFF	TGTGCCAGCAGCTTAGGACCGAACACTGAAGCTTTCTTT
TRBV28	-	TRBJ1-5	-	CASSLYIGGGQPQHF	TGTGCCAGCAGTTTATATATCGGGGGAGGTCAGCCCCAGCATTTT
TRBV5-1	-	TRBJ2-1	TRBD2	CASSRRTSGRSSSYNEQFF	TGCGCCAGCAGCCGGCGGACTAGCGGGAGGAGTAGCTCCTACAATGAGCAGTTCTTC
TRBV2	-	TRBJ1-4	TRBD1	CASSPGTGGRKLFF	TGTGCCAGCAGCCCCGGGACAGGGGGACGAAAACTGTTTTTT
TRBV5-4	-	TRBJ2-3	TRBD1	CASSLGDRVLDTQYF	TGTGCCAGCAGCTTGGGGGACAGGGTATTAGATACGCAGTATTTT
TRBV19	once	TRBJ2-7	TRBD2	CASSSRGGTSGSYSYEQYF	TGTGCCAGTAGTTCCCGAGGGGGGACTAGCGGGTCATACTCCTACGAGCAGTACTTC
TRBV5-1	-	TRBJ1-1	-	CASSLVTGPGAEAFF	TGCGCCAGCAGCTTGGTTACAGGGCCGGGGGCTGAAGCTTTCTTT
TRBV7-9	-	TRBJ2-1	-	CASTIEGRSEQFF	TGTGCCAGCACCATAGAAGGCCGCAGTGAGCAGTTCTTC
TRBV6-1	-	TRBJ1-5	-	CASSVNNQPQHF	TGTGCCAGCAGTGTGAATAATCAGCCCCAGCATTTT
TRBV19	-	TRBJ2-7	TRBD1	CASSRHRDSYEQYF	TGTGCCAGTAGTAGACACCGGGACAGCTACGAGCAGTACTTC
TRBV11-3	-	TRBJ2-7	-	CASSLGQWTLGGSYEQYF	TGTGCCAGCAGCTTAGGCCAATGGACTTTAGGGGGGAGCTACGAGCAGTACTTC
TRBV5-1	once	TRBJ2-2	TRBD2	CASSSGLAGTGELFF	TGCGCCAGCAGCTCGGGACTAGCGGGCACCGGGGAGCTGTTTTTT
TRBV9	-	TRBJ2-5	-	CASSVDPGAETQYF	TGTGCCAGCAGCGTAGATCCGGGAGCTGAGACCCAGTACTTC
TRBV28	once	TRBJ1-1	-	CASSLPFWTVNTEAFF	TGTGCCAGCAGTTTACCCTTCTGGACGGTGAACACTGAAGCTTTCTTT
TRBV11-2	-	TRBJ1-5	-	CASSLALGEGQPQHF	TGTGCCAGCAGCTTAGCCTTAGGGGAAGGACAGCCCCAGCATTTT
TRBV5-1	-	TRBJ1-3	TRBD1	CASSYDRGRNTIYF	TGCGCCAGCAGCTACGACAGGGGGCGAAACACCATATATTTT
TRBV10-3	-	TRBJ2-5	-	CAISGGDETQYF	TGTGCCATCAGTGGGGGGGACGAGACCCAGTACTTC
TRBV18	-	TRBJ2-5	-	CASSPARIRETQYF	TGTGCCAGCTCACCGGCGAGGATTCGAGAGACCCAGTACTTC
TRBV6-1	-	TRBJ2-5	TRBD2	CASSEVGGQTETQYF	TGTGCCAGCAGTGAAGTGGGAGGGCAAACAGAGACCCAGTACTTC
TRBV12-2	-	TRBJ2-7	-	CASRLFLSNGSGSVEQYF	TGTGCAAGTCGCTTATTTTTATCGAATGGGAGCGGGAGCGTCGAGCAGTACTTC
TRBV4-2	few	TRBJ1-2	-	CASSQDSGDGVGYTF	TGTGCCAGCAGCCAAGATAGCGGAGATGGGGTTGGCTACACCTTC
TRBV18	-	TRBJ2-7	TRBD1	CASSPRQGAYEQYF	TGTGCCAGCTCACCAAGACAGGGGGCCTACGAGCAGTACTTC
TRBV28	-	TRBJ2-7	-	CASSLTLTYEQYF	TGTGCCAGCAGTTTAACGCTAACCTACGAGCAGTACTTC